Each of the 3 T cell receptor beta chains below was sequenced from the same sample in a study of blood T cell repertoires in COVID-19. Sequencing used immunoSEQ multiplex PCR; TCRdb keeps in-frame clones, though not all of them. This table holds nearly 250,000 clones, approximately 84% found once. What was sequenced was peripheral blood. Receptors were obtained from a woman aged 80 or over with acute or convalescent COVID-19.

The chain employs TRBV6-2 or TRBV6-3 and TRBJ2-1; maybe TRBD2 (6 bases). CDR3 length: 16 amino acids. Between the trimmed V and J ends, which lost 3 bases and 2 bases, there was a span of 14 bases. Germline-derived CDR1 and CDR2 are MNHEY and SVGEGT. The CDR3 region has the DNA TGTGCCAGCAGTTATTTGGAGGGAGAGGCCTACAATGAGCAGTTCTTC. The encoded protein is CASSYLEGEAYNEQFF.

Comments on this clone: One end of the junction does not line up with germline, which may come from a read error. The genes are TRBV7-7 and TRBJ2-1, with 8 bases matching TRBD1. This CDR3 comprises 13 residues. Germline lookup yields CDR1 SSHAT and CDR2 FNYEAQ (reference sequence). The CDR3 loop is CASSSNPGTGQFF. CDR3 sequence (DNA): TGTGCTAGCAGCTCTAACCCTGGGACAGGGCAGTTCTTC.

The rearrangement joins TRBV5-1 to TRBJ2-1; D not resolved. The CDR3 runs to 15 residues. The V end was cut by 4 bases, the J end by 4 bases, with 15 bases between. Germline CDR1 and CDR2: SGHRS and YFSETQ. The CDR3 DNA follows: TGCGCCAGCAGCGCTATGACTCCGTTTTACAATGAGCAGTTCTTC. It codes for CASSAMTPFYNEQFF.